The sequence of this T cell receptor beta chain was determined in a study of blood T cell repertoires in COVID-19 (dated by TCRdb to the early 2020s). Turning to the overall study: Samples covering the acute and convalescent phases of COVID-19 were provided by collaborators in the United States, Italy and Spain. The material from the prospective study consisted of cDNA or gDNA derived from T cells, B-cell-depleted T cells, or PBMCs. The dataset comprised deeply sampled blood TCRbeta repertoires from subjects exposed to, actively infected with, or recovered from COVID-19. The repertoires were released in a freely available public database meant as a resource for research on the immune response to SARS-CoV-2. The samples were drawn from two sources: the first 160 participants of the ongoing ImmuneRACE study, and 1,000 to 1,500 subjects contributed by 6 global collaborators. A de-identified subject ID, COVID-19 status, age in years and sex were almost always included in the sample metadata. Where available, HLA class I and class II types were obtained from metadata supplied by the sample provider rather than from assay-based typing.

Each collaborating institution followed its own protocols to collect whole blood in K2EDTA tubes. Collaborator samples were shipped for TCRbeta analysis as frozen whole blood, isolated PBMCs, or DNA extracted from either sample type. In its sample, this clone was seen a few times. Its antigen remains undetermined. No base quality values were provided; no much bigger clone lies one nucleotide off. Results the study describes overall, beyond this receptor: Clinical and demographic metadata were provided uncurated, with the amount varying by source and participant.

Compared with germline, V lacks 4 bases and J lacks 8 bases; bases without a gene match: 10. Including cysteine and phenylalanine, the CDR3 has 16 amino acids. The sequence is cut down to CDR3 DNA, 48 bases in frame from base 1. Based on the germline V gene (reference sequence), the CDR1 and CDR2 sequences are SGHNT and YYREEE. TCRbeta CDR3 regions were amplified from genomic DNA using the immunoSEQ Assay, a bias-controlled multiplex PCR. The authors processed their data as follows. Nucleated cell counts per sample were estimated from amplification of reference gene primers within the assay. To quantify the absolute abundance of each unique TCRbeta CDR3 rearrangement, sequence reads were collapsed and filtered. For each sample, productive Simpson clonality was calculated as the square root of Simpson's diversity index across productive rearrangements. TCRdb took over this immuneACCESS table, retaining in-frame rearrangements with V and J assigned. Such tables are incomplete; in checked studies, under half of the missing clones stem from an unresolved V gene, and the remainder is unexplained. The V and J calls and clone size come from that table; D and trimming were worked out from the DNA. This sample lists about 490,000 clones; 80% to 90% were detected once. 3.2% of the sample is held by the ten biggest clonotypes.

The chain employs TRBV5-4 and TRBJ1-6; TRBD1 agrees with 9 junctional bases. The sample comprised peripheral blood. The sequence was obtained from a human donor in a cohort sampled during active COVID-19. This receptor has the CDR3 CASSIDGQGLYSPLHF. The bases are TGTGCCAGCAGCATAGATGGACAGGGGTTGTATTCACCCCTCCACTTT.